This TCR beta chain emerged from a study of T cell responses to AZD1222 COVID-19 vaccine. The V end was cut by 5 bases, the J end by 7 bases, with 11 bases between. The length of the CDR3 is 12 residues. Germline CDR1 and CDR2: LNHDA and SQIVND (reference sequence). For this clone: What it binds is not known.

Study-wide findings and caveats: Spike regions recognized by vaccine-associated CD4 TCRs spanned the protein, led by 160-218 and 743-854. Repertoire samples came only from after the peak T cell response.

Method: immunoSEQ multiplex PCR; TCRdb's copy keeps in-frame clones and lacks some. The table shows more than 150,000 clones, with roughly 92% occurring only once. The specimen comprised peripheral blood, sampled on day 0 of AZD1222 vaccination. The TCR originated in an adult in good health. The rearrangement uses TRBV19 and TRBJ1-2; D perhaps matches TRBD1 (5 bases). The CDR3 spells CASSQDMVGYTF. The CDR3 DNA reads TGTGCCAGTAGTCAGGACATGGTTGGCTACACCTTC.